This is a list of T cell receptor beta chains from one sample in a study of blood T cell repertoires in COVID-19. Sequencing was performed with immunoSEQ multiplex PCR; in TCRdb, only in-frame clones are kept and a portion is missing. The sample records about 250,000 clones, about 85% being singletons. The specimen was peripheral blood. The receptors stem from a woman aged 80 or over with acute or convalescent COVID-19. Each CDR3 is given with its conserved first and last residue. A D gene is named only where the DNA matches it firmly. Some rows mark clone size as missing; the rest say once, few, many or name a class of expanded clone.

>TRBV4-2|TRBD2|.|TRBJ2-7
CASSQNSGGSYEQYF
TGTGCCAGCAGCCAAAATAGCGGGGGTTCCTACGAGCAGTACTTC
>TRBV19|TRBD1|.|TRBJ1-1
CASSGVGTGKAEAFF
TGTGCCAGTAGTGGGGTCGGGACAGGGAAAGCTGAAGCTTTCTTT
>TRBV5-3|.|once|TRBJ1-4
CARSLECAGNEKLFF
TGTGCCAGAAGCTTGGAGTGTGCGGGAAATGAAAAACTGTTTTTT
>TRBV24-1|TRBD1|.|TRBJ1-2
CATSERDRDGYTF
TGTGCCACCAGTGAGAGGGACAGAGATGGCTACACCTTC
>TRBV7-2|.|.|TRBJ1-1
CASSRGMNTEAFF
TGTGCCAGCAGCCGCGGGATGAACACTGAAGCTTTCTTT
>TRBV2|TRBD1|.|TRBJ1-5
CASRDRTGGHQPQHF
TGTGCCAGCAGAGACCGGACAGGGGGCCATCAGCCCCAGCATTTT
>TRBV19|TRBD1|.|TRBJ2-3
CASSILGQGAQDTQYF
TGTGCCAGTAGTATCCTTGGACAGGGAGCACAAGATACGCAGTATTTT
>TRBV2|TRBD2|.|TRBJ2-7
CASSPGTSGNFWSGHEQYF
TGTGCCAGCAGCCCCGGGACTAGCGGGAATTTTTGGTCCGGTCACGAGCAGTACTTC
>TRBV29-1|.|.|TRBJ2-2
CSVGSSNTGELFF
TGCAGCGTCGGGTCATCAAACACCGGGGAGCTGTTTTTT
>TRBV10-3|TRBD2|.|TRBJ2-7
CAISEPRTSGSNQGRNEQYF
TGTGCCATCAGTGAGCCCCGGACTAGCGGGAGTAATCAGGGGCGGAACGAGCAGTACTTC
>TRBV7-2|.|.|TRBJ2-2
CASSSSPGDTGELFF
TGTGCCAGCAGCTCTTCACCGGGAGACACCGGGGAGCTGTTTTTT
>TRBV28|TRBD1|.|TRBJ1-6
CATAWTGDNSPLHF
TGTGCCACCGCCTGGACAGGGGATAATTCACCCCTCCACTTT
>TRBV3-1/TRBV3-2|TRBD2|.|TRBJ2-7
CASSPRKGLDYEQYF
TGTGCCAGCAGCCCGCGGAAGGGACTAGACTACGAGCAGTACTTC
>TRBV18|.|.|TRBJ1-1
CASSPAVDATGGAFF
TGTGCCAGCTCACCTGCCGTGGACGCAACTGGGGGGGCTTTCTTT
>TRBV10-3|.|.|TRBJ2-7
CATLTDSLLDEQYF
TGTGCCACCTTAACGGACAGCCTTCTCGACGAGCAGTACTTC
>TRBV3-1/TRBV3-2|.|.|TRBJ1-1
CASSQERNTEAFF
TGTGCCAGCAGCCAAGAGAGAAACACTGAAGCTTTCTTT
>TRBV7-9|TRBD1|.|TRBJ1-1
CASSLATGGNTEAFF
TGTGCCAGCAGCTTAGCGACAGGGGGGAACACTGAAGCTTTCTTT
>TRBV3-1/TRBV3-2|TRBD1|.|TRBJ2-7
CASSRPGTGGFNEQYF
TGTGCCAGCAGCCGACCCGGGACAGGGGGGTTTAACGAGCAGTACTTC
>TRBV28|.|.|TRBJ2-2
CASSPLVRGLTGELFF
TGTGCCAGCAGCCCACTTGTAAGGGGCCTTACCGGGGAGCTGTTTTTT
>TRBV7-2|TRBD2|.|TRBJ2-1
CASSLSGNSYNEQFF
TGTGCCAGCAGCCTGAGCGGGAACTCCTACAATGAGCAGTTCTTC
>TRBV15|.|.|TRBJ2-7
CATKNLGRYEQYF
TGTGCCACCAAAAACCTTGGGAGGTACGAGCAGTACTTC
>TRBV7-2|TRBD2|.|TRBJ2-2
CASSLSLAGVSNTGELFF
TGTGCCAGCAGCTTAAGCCTAGCGGGGGTTTCGAACACCGGGGAGCTGTTTTTT
>TRBV3-1/TRBV3-2|TRBD1|few|TRBJ2-7
CASSASGTGIFSYEQYF
TGTGCCAGCAGCGCTTCCGGGACAGGCATCTTCTCCTACGAGCAGTACTTC
>TRBV28|TRBD2|.|TRBJ2-3
CASSLSGGSSTDTQYF
TGTGCCAGCAGTTTAAGTGGCGGGAGCAGCACAGATACGCAGTATTTT
>TRBV6-5|.|.|TRBJ2-5
CASSYSGGGKETQYF
TGTGCCAGCAGTTACTCGGGCGGCGGGAAAGAGACCCAGTACTTC
>TRBV11-2|.|few|TRBJ1-6
CASSLSPGYNSPLHF
TGTGCCAGCAGCTTATCCCCAGGGTATAATTCACCCCTCCACTTT
>TRBV19|TRBD1|.|TRBJ2-1
CASSPTWDRTNEQFF
TGTGCCAGTAGCCCTACTTGGGACAGGACCAATGAGCAGTTCTTC